A single sample is the source of the 24 T cell receptor beta chains below, sequenced in a study of Tregs in tolerant kidney transplant recipients. Generated by immunoSEQ multiplex PCR, the TCRdb table keeps only in-frame clones and is missing some. This table has some 66,000 clones, roughly 92% appearing once. The source material was CD8+ T cells from blood, sampled before the transplant. Source of these receptors: a human donor who received a combined kidney and bone marrow transplant.

The chain joins TRBV15 to TRBJ1-2, with D tentatively TRBD1 (5 bases). V dropped 3 bases and J dropped 3 bases, with 8 bases sitting between them. Germline assignment: CDR1 LNHNV and CDR2 YYDKDF (reference sequence). This CDR3 region has 13 residues. The CDR3 sequence: CATSSRAYYGYTF. The CDR3 region has the DNA TGTGCCACCAGCAGCAGGGCTTACTATGGCTACACCTTC.

This clone is a singleton in its sample. One end of the junction fails to match germline, which may point to a read error. Other DNA sequences in the same sample also yield this CDR3. The V gene is TRBV4-1, the J gene TRBJ1-6, with unresolved D. Per the germline V gene, CDR1 is MGHRA and CDR2 is YSYEKL. CDR3 length equals 19 residues. CDR3 sequence (DNA): TGCGCCAGCAGCCAAGAACCTAGGGAGTTCGGATCCTATAATTCCCCCCTCCACTTT. It encodes CASSQEPREFGSYNSPLHF.

The CDR3 protein is CASSSLTGVRGYTF. The CDR3, as DNA: TGTGCCAGCAGCTCCTTAACGGGGGTACGTGGCTACACCTTC. The rearrangement uses TRBV7-9 and TRBJ1-2, with a tentative D call TRBD1 (5 bases). V was shortened by 4 bases and J by 7 bases, with 16 bases between the two germline ends. The germline V gene encodes CDR1 SEHNR and CDR2 FQNEAQ (reference sequence). This CDR3 spans 14 amino acids.

The chain combines TRBV11-3 with TRBJ1-3; TRBD1 might be the D (5 bases). Deletions cut 1 base from V and 5 bases from J, with 18 bases between. This CDR3 has 17 amino acids. CDR1 is SGHNT and CDR2 is YENEEA in the germline V gene. This chain's CDR3 is CASSLVTGPRSRNTIYF. DNA for the CDR3: TGTGCCAGCAGCTTAGTAACAGGCCCGAGGTCTCGAAACACCATATATTTT.

V usage is TRBV28 and J usage is TRBJ2-7, with 7 bases fitting TRBD1. The CDR3 runs 11 residues. The V and J ends lost 8 bases and 6 bases, in that order; junction bases with no gene match: 4. Germline V CDR1 and CDR2: MDHEN, SYDVKM. CDR3 loop: CASRTGVEQYF. The CDR3 DNA reads as TGTGCCAGCCGAACAGGGGTCGAGCAGTACTTC.

This clone occurred a few times. The chain combines TRBV27 with TRBJ1-1, with D uncertain. This CDR3 is built from 13 residues. Per germline, CDR1 MNHEY and CDR2 SMNVEV (reference sequence). V was clipped by 2 bases and J by 2 bases, with 6 bases between them. The CDR3 nucleotides read TGTGCCAGCAGTTTAATGGCTAACACTGAAGCTTTCTTT. Amino acid sequence: CASSLMANTEAFF.

V is TRBV5-4 and J is TRBJ2-2, with TRBD2 identical over 7 bases. The CDR3 is made up of 13 amino acids. V trimming: 3 bases; J trimming: 7 bases; junction bases outside the gene matches: 3. Germline CDR1 SGHNT, CDR2 YYREEE (reference sequence). The CDR3 DNA sequence: TGTGCCAGCAGCTGGGGGGGAGGCGGGGAGCTGTTTTTT. It codes for CASSWGGGGELFF.

The rearrangement links TRBV7-6 to TRBJ2-1; D is uncertain. V lost 0 bases and J 1 base, leaving 4 bases between the germline ends. Germline-derived CDR1 and CDR2 are SGHVS and FNYEAQ. The CDR3 totals 14 residues. In nucleotides, the CDR3 is TGTGCCAGCAGCTTAGCCGGGTCCTACAATGAGCAGTTCTTC. This translates into CASSLAGSYNEQFF.

The rearrangement links TRBV9 to TRBJ2-3; possible D gene TRBD2, 5 bases. V lost 4 bases and J lost 3, with 15 bases in between. Germline lookup yields CDR1 SGDLS and CDR2 YYNGEE. The CDR3 runs 15 residues. CDR3 residues: CASSPGEGPTDTQYF. CDR3 sequence (DNA): TGTGCCAGCAGCCCCGGTGAGGGCCCTACAGATACGCAGTATTTT.

The chain couples TRBV11-2 to TRBJ2-7, with 9 nucleotides matching TRBD2. The V gene's germline CDR1 is SGHAT and CDR2 FQNNGV. The trim removed 6 bases at V and 3 bases at J, leaving 6 bases unmatched. This CDR3 contains 14 residues. CDR3 loop: CASRLASGDYEQYF. The CDR3 DNA is TGTGCCAGCAGGCTGGCTAGCGGGGACTACGAGCAGTACTTC.

The J gene is TRBJ2-6, the V gene TRBV22-1; TRBD2 is taken as the D call from the table, unchecked against the DNA. TRBV22-1 counts as a pseudogene. The CDR3 covers 20 residues. CDR3 sequence reads: CPGTHGKSTRLSSGANVLTF. The CDR3 region has the DNA TGTCCTGGGACCCACGGGAAGAGTACCCGTCTAAGCTCTGGGGCCAACGTCCTGACTTTC.

This chain connects TRBV9 to TRBJ2-7; the D is unclear. The CDR3 loop spans 13 amino acids. V was shortened by 4 bases and J by 0 bases, with 8 bases between the two germline ends. Per the germline V gene, CDR1 is SGDLS and CDR2 is YYNGEE. The DNA of the CDR3 is TGTGCCAGCAGCCCCCCTTACTCCTACGAGCAGTACTTC. Translated: CASSPPYSYEQYF.

The chain carries TRBV4-3 and TRBJ2-3; the D is unclear. The V end was cut by 0 bases, the J end by 1 base, with 11 bases between. The germline V gene has CDR1 LGHNA and CDR2 YSLEER. The CDR3 is made up of 16 amino acids. The CDR3 nucleotides are TGCGCCAGCAGCCAAGATCTAGACTCTCGCACAGATACGCAGTATTTT. Its translation is CASSQDLDSRTDTQYF.

The V and J genes are TRBV5-1 and TRBJ1-1; D is ambiguous. Trimming took 2 bases from V and 5 from J, leaving 16 bases between them. The CDR3 covers 15 residues. The germline gives CDR1 SGHRS, CDR2 YFSETQ. The CDR3 DNA follows: TGCGCCAGCAGCTTTCTCAAATCCGACATAACTGAAGCTTTCTTT. Amino acid sequence: CASSFLKSDITEAFF.

J is TRBJ1-1 and V is TRBV11-2; 9 bases match TRBD1. Germline trimming cut 8 bases from V and 5 bases from J; bases unmatched to any gene: 6. CDR1 is SGHAT, CDR2 FQNNGV, per germline. CDR3 size: 13 residues. This CDR3 reads CASATGGSTEAFF. The CDR3 bases are TGTGCCAGCGCTACAGGGGGCTCTACTGAAGCTTTCTTT.

In its sample, this clone was seen once. The V and J genes are TRBV7-6 and TRBJ2-3; unclear D gene. Trimming shortened V by 6 bases and J by 1 base, and 11 bases separated the two germline ends. Germline V gene sequence: CDR1 SGHVS, CDR2 FNYEAQ. The CDR3 has 14 residues. CDR3: CASSPTRGTDTQYF. The CDR3 DNA is TGTGCCAGCAGTCCTACACGGGGCACAGATACGCAGTATTTT.

As regards this clone: This CDR3 is missing its conserved last phenylalanine or tryptophan, likely due to a read error. The DNA is left out, because the CDR3 cannot be placed on it with certainty; the CDR3 is given as TCRdb lists it. The chain uses TRBV13 and TRBJ2-7; no check of the table's D call, TRBD2, against the DNA was made. The germline V gene encodes CDR1 PRHDT and CDR2 FYEKMQ (reference sequence). The CDR3 length is 12 residues, termini included. CDR3 protein: CASSLGTSGSLL.

The chain couples TRBV11-2 to TRBJ2-7, with D tentatively TRBD1 (7 bases). The V and J ends lost 5 bases and 7 bases respectively, with 9 bases between them. CDR3 size: 11 residues. Germline-derived CDR1 and CDR2 are SGHAT and FQNNGV. DNA of the CDR3: TGTGCCAGCAGCCCAGGGGGGGAGCAGTACTTC. Translating gives CASSPGGEQYF.

The chain uses TRBV19 and TRBJ1-3; TRBD1 might be the D (6 bases). V was cut by 11 bases and J by 0 bases, with 17 bases left in between. The CDR3 loop spans 15 amino acids. CDR1 and CDR2 from the germline V gene are LNHDA and SQIVND (reference sequence). The CDR3 sequence: CASSTGPYSGNTIYF. The CDR3, as DNA: TGTGCCTCCTCGACAGGACCCTACTCTGGAAACACCATATATTTT.

The chain combines TRBV7-9 with TRBJ1-1; D unresolved. Germline lookup yields CDR1 SEHNR and CDR2 FQNEAQ (reference sequence). V dropped 5 bases and J dropped 0 bases, with 10 bases sitting between them. The length of the CDR3 is 14 residues. The CDR3 loop reads CASSGQDLNTEAFF. CDR3 nucleotide sequence: TGTGCCAGCAGCGGTCAGGACTTGAACACTGAAGCTTTCTTT. Together with reference TRBV7-9 and TRBJ1-1, the CDR3 gives the full variable domain: DTGVSQNPRHKITKRGQNVTFRCDPISEHNRLYWYRQTLGQGPEFLTYFQNEAQLEKSRLLSDRFSAERPKGSFSTLEIQRTEQGDSAMYLCASSGQDLNTEAFFGQGTRLTVV.

The chain combines TRBV30 with TRBJ2-6, with D unresolved. Germline assignment: CDR1 GTSNPN and CDR2 SVGIG (reference sequence). The CDR3 sequence is 14 residues long. V lost 5 bases and J 2 bases, leaving 10 bases between the germline ends. The CDR3 sequence: CAWWSSAGANVLTF. In DNA form, the CDR3 reads TGTGCCTGGTGGAGTTCAGCTGGGGCCAACGTCCTGACTTTC.

This sequence joins TRBV27 and TRBJ2-1; 7 bases map to TRBD1. Germline V lookup: CDR1 MNHEY, CDR2 SMNVEV (reference sequence). This CDR3 comprises 13 residues. Trimming at V came to 2 bases and at J to 6 bases, leaving 1 base not matched to a gene. CDR3 bases: TGTGCCAGCAGTTTAGGACAGGTCAATGAGCAGTTCTTC. Protein: CASSLGQVNEQFF.

The CDR3 sequence is CASSLLAGSPEQYF. The DNA of the CDR3 is TGTGCCAGCAGCTTACTAGCGGGCTCCCCGGAGCAGTACTTC. J is TRBJ2-7 and V is TRBV6-5; 9 positions agree with TRBD2. CDR3 size: 14 residues. V dropped 6 bases and J dropped 7; count of bases not matched to a gene: 10. Germline V gives CDR1 MNHEY, CDR2 SVGAGI.

The rearrangement links TRBV5-4 to TRBJ2-4, with 7 bases that match TRBD1. J lost 2 bases, V lost 0 bases, and 14 bases had no gene match. The CDR3 has 19 amino acids. The germline gives CDR1 SGHNT, CDR2 YYREEE (reference sequence). This CDR3 is CASSLEVGRGRLPKNIQYF. For the CDR3, the DNA is TGTGCCAGCAGCTTGGAAGTTGGTAGGGGGCGCCTTCCCAAAAACATTCAGTACTTC.